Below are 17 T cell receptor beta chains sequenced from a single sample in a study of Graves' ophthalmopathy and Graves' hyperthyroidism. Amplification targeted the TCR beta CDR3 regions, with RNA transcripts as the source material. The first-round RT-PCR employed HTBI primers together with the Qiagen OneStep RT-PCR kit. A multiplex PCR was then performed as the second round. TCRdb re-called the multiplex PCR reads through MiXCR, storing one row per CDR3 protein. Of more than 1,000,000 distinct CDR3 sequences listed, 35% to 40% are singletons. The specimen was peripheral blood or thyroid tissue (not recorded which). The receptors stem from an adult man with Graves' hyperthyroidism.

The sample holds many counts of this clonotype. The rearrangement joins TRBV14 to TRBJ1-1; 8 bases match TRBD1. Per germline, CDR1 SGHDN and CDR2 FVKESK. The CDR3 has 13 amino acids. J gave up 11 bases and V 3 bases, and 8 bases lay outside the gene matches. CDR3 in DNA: TGTGCCAGCAGCCACAGGGGGCCTCTGTACGCTTTCTTT. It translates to CASSHRGPLYAFF.

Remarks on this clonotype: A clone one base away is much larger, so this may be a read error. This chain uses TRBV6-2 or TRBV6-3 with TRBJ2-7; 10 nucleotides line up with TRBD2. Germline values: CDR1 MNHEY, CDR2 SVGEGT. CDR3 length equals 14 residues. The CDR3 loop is CTSTQRLAGDEQYF. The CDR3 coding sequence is TGTACCAGCACCCAGCGGCTAGCGGGAGACGAGCAGTACTTC.

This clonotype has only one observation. The CDR3 DNA is TGTGCCATCAGTCCTTCATCAGGGGACACCGGGGAGCTGTTTTTT. Protein product: CAISPSSGDTGELFF. This sequence joins TRBV10-3 and TRBJ2-2; D is possibly TRBD1 (6 bases). CDR1 is ENHRY, CDR2 SYGVKD, per germline. This CDR3 is 15 amino acids long. V lost 5 bases to trimming and J lost 3 bases, with 13 bases between them.

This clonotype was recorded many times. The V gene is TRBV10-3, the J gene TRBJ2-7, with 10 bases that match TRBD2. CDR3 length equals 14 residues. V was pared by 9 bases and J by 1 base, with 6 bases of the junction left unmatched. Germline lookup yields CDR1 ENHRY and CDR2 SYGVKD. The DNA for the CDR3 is TGTGCCATAGCTTCTAGCGGGAGTTCCTACGAGCAGTACTTC. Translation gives CAIASSGSSYEQYF.

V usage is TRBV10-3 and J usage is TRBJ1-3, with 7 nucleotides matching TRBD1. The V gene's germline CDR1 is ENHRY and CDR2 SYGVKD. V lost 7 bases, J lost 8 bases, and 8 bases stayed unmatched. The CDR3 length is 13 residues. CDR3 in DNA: TGTGCCATCAAGGTGACAGGGTCGGACACCATATATTTT. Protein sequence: CAIKVTGSDTIYF.

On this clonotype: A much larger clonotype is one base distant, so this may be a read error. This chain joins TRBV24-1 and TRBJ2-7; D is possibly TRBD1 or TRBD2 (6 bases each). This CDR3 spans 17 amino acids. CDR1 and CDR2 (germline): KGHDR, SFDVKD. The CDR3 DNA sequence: TGTGCCAGCAGTTACGGGGGCCACACTGCGAACTCCTACGAGCAGTACTTC. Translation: CASSYGGHTANSYEQYF.

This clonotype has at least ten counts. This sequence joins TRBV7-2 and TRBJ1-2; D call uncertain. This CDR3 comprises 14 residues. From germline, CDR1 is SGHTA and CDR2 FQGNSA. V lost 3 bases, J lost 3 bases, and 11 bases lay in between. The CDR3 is CASSFPVFYYGYTF. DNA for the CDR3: TGTGCCAGCAGCTTCCCCGTCTTTTACTATGGCTACACCTTC.

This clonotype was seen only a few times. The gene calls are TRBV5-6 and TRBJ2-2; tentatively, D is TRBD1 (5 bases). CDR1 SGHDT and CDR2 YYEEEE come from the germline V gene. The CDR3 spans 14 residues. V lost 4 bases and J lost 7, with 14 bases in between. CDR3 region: CASSTDLQGGELFF. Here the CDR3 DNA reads TGTGCCAGCAGCACGGACCTTCAGGGCGGGGAGCTGTTTTTT.

The CDR3 DNA reads TGCAGCTTAGGGACAGGGAAAGAGACCCAGTACTTC. Translated: CSLGTGKETQYF. This sequence joins TRBV29-1 and TRBJ2-5; 9 bases map to TRBD1. In germline, CDR1 is SQVTM, CDR2 ANQGSEA. Trimming took 8 bases from V and 3 from J; bases not matched to a gene: 4. The CDR3 runs to 12 residues. Full variable domain (missing parts from reference TRBV29-1 and TRBJ2-5): SAVISQKPSRDICQRGTSLTIQCQVDSQVTMMFWYRQQPGQSLTLIATANQGSEATYESGFVIDKFPISRPNLTFSTLTVSNMSPEDSSIYLCSLGTGKETQYFGPGTRLLVL.

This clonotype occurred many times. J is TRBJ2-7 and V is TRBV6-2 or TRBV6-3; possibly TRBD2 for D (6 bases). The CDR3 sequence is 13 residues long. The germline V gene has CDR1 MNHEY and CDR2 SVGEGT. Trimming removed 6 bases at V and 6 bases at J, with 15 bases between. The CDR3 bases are TGTGCCAGCAGCATTACTAGCTTCTCCGAGCAGTACTTC. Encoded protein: CASSITSFSEQYF.

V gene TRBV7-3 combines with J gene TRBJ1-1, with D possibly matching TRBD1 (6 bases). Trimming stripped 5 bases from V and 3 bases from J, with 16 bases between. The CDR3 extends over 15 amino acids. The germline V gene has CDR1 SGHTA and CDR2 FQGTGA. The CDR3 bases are TGTGCCAGCAGCGGAAACTGCTACAGGGACACTGAAGCTTTCTTT. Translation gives CASSGNCYRDTEAFF.

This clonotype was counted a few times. The CDR3 here is CAGDRGAAYEQYF. DNA of the CDR3: TGTGCCGGAGATCGGGGGGCCGCCTACGAGCAGTACTTC. The chain links TRBV7-7 to TRBJ2-7; perhaps TRBD2 as D (7 bases). CDR1 SSHAT and CDR2 FNYEAQ come from the germline V gene (reference sequence). This CDR3 contains 13 residues. V was shortened by 11 bases and J by 2 bases, with 16 bases between the two germline ends.

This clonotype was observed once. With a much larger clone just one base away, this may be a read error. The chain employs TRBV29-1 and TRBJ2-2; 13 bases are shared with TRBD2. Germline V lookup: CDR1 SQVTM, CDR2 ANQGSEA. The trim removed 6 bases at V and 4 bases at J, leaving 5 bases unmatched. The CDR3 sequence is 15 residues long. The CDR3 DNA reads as TGCAGCGTGGTGGGACTAGCGGGAATCACCGGGGAGCTGTTTTTT. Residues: CSVVGLAGITGELFF.

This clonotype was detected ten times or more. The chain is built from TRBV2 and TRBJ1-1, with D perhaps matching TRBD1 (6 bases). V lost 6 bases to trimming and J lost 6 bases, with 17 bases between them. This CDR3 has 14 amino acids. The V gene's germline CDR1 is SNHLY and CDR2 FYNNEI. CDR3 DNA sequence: TGTGCCAGCAGGGGAGGCCGGGGGCCATCTGAAGCTTTCTTT. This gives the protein CASRGGRGPSEAFF.

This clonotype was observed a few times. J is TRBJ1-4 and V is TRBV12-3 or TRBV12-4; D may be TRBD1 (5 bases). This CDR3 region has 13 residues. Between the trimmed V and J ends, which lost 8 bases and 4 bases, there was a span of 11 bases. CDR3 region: CASAGTHNEKLFF. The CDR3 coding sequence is TGTGCCAGCGCGGGGACCCATAATGAAAAACTGTTTTTT.

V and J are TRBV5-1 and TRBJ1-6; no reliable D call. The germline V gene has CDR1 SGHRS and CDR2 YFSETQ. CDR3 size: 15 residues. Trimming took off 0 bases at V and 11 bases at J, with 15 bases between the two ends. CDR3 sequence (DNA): TGCGCCAGCAGCTTGGGGCGGAGCGGGGATCCACCCCTCCACTTT. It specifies CASSLGRSGDPPLHF. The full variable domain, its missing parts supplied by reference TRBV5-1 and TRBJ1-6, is KAGVTQTPRYLIKTRGQQVTLSCSPISGHRSVSWYQQTPGQGLQFLFEYFSETQRNKGNFPGRFSGRQFSNSRSEMNVSTLELGDSALYLCASSLGRSGDPPLHFGNGTRLTVT.

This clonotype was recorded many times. CDR3 bases: TGCAGCGTCTCCGACAGGGGGGTCCTCTATGGCTACACCTTC. It yields the protein CSVSDRGVLYGYTF. This chain connects TRBV29-1 to TRBJ1-2; TRBD1 aligns across 9 bases. The CDR3 spans 14 residues. The V gene end was trimmed by 6 bases and the J gene end by 4 bases; junction bases not matched to a gene: 9. Germline V lookup: CDR1 SQVTM, CDR2 ANQGSEA.